The T cell receptor (beta chain) under discussion was sequenced for a study of blood T cell repertoires in COVID-19. Study overall: COVID-19 samples from acute and convalescent phases originated in the United States, Italy and Spain. Nucleic acid was either cDNA or gDNA, and it came from T cells, B-cell-depleted T cells, or PBMCs.

CDR1 is SQVTM and CDR2 is ANQGSEA in the germline V gene. V was pared by 8 bases and J by 1 base, with 11 bases between. This CDR3 spans 12 amino acids. Method: immunoSEQ multiplex PCR; TCRdb's copy keeps in-frame clones and lacks some. The sample records fewer than 150,000 clones, more than 80% being singletons. The chain combines TRBV29-1 with TRBJ2-5; a weak D match, TRBD2 (5 bases). The source is a middle-aged woman with acute or convalescent COVID-19. The sequencing sample was made of peripheral blood. The CDR3 protein is CSTRAAQETQYF. In nucleotides, the CDR3 is TGCAGCACCCGAGCGGCCCAAGAGACCCAGTACTTC.